Following are 19 T cell receptor beta chains from one sample sequenced in a study of T cells after yellow fever vaccination. TCRdb re-called the 5' RACE reads with MiXCR, one entry per CDR3 protein. The sample holds a few hundred thousand distinct CDR3 sequences, about 6.6% seen once. Source: PBMCs, taken more than 40 days after the first yellow fever vaccination. The receptors were sampled from a man younger than 30 who received the YFV17D yellow fever vaccine.

The rearrangement uses TRBV6-5 and TRBJ2-3; D might be TRBD1 (6 bases). This CDR3 comprises 15 residues. V lost 5 bases and J 3 bases, leaving 15 bases between the germline ends. In germline, CDR1 is MNHEY, CDR2 SVGAGI. CDR3 protein: CASSNFRGRTDTQYF. The CDR3 nucleotides are TGTGCCAGCAGTAACTTCAGGGGTAGGACAGATACGCAGTATTTT.

V gene TRBV12-3 or TRBV12-4 combines with J gene TRBJ2-1; 12 positions match TRBD2. This CDR3 region has 18 residues. Trimming cost V 4 bases and J 3 bases; bases outside gene matches: 10. CDR3: CASSSPLLAGGHYNEQFF. The CDR3 bases are TGTGCCAGCAGTTCACCGTTACTAGCGGGGGGCCACTACAATGAGCAGTTCTTC.

The chain couples TRBV6-1 to TRBJ1-1; unclear D gene. Trimming removed 8 bases at V and 2 bases at J, with 12 bases between. Germline V gene sequence: CDR1 MNHNS, CDR2 SASEGT. This CDR3 has 13 amino acids. CDR3 sequence: CASYKRFNTEAFF. In nucleotides, the CDR3 is TGTGCCAGCTACAAACGGTTTAACACTGAAGCTTTCTTT.

This rearrangement joins TRBV10-3 to TRBJ2-3, with TRBD2 matching over 8 bases. This CDR3 has 15 residues. Germline CDR1 and CDR2: ENHRY and SYGVKD. J gave up 2 bases and V 2 bases, and 3 bases lay outside the gene matches. DNA for the CDR3: TGTGCCATCAGTGAGAGCGGGGGCTACACAGATACGCAGTATTTT. Its translation is CAISESGGYTDTQYF.

This clonotype was seen only a few times. The rearrangement uses TRBV6-1 and TRBJ2-2; the D gene is possibly TRBD2 (7 bases). Germline-derived CDR1 and CDR2 are MNHNS and SASEGT. Trimming pared 4 bases from V and 5 bases from J, leaving 14 bases between. This CDR3 is 15 amino acids long. The CDR3 bases are TGTGCCAGCAGTGCGGGCAGGGGAGGGACCGGGGAGCTGTTTTTT. Translation: CASSAGRGGTGELFF.

This clonotype was observed a few times. This sequence joins TRBV4-1 and TRBJ2-2, with D hard to call. The germline V gene encodes CDR1 MGHRA and CDR2 YSYEKL. CDR3 length: 15 amino acids. Trimming removed 4 bases from V and 1 base from J, with 10 bases in between. The CDR3 DNA reads TGCGCCAGCAGCCCGCCAGGTCTGAACACCGGGGAGCTGTTTTTT. It translates to CASSPPGLNTGELFF.

J is TRBJ2-5 and V is TRBV6-2 or TRBV6-3, with a weak D call TRBD2 (5 bases). Germline V lookup: CDR1 MNHEY, CDR2 SVGEGT. V lost 6 bases and J 5 bases, leaving 13 bases between the germline ends. This CDR3 contains 13 residues. The DNA for the CDR3 is TGTGCCAGCAGGAAAACTAGTCTTGAGACCCAGTACTTC. It is translated as CASRKTSLETQYF.

V gene TRBV11-2 combines with J gene TRBJ1-2; D is uncertain. Germline V gene data show CDR1 as SGHAT and CDR2 as FQNNGV. The CDR3 loop spans 14 amino acids. The germline V and J ends were trimmed by 1 base and 8 bases, with 14 bases remaining between them. The CDR3 DNA reads TGTGCCAGCAGCTTAGCCGCGGGGAGGCACGGCTACACCTTC. Amino acid sequence: CASSLAAGRHGYTF.

V is TRBV20-1 and J is TRBJ1-2; no clear D. The CDR3 spans 11 residues. CDR1 and CDR2 from the germline V gene are DFQATT and SNEGSKA (reference sequence). Trimming cost V 3 bases and J 2 bases, with 4 bases left between them. The DNA of the CDR3 is TGCAGTGCTAGGGCCAACTATGGCTACACCTTC. Translating gives CSARANYGYTF.

This chain joins TRBV11-2 and TRBJ2-1; 7 bases line up with TRBD2. J was trimmed by 6 bases and V by 5 bases; bases with no gene match: 13. The CDR3 is 16 residues long. Germline V lookup: CDR1 SGHAT, CDR2 FQNNGV. The CDR3 here is CASSEHRWGGINEQFF. CDR3 coding DNA: TGTGCCAGCAGCGAACACAGGTGGGGGGGTATCAATGAGCAGTTCTTC.

This clonotype turned up a few times. V is TRBV5-1 and J is TRBJ2-1; TRBD1 is a possible D gene (5 bases). Germline V gives CDR1 SGHRS, CDR2 YFSETQ. V was clipped by 4 bases and J by 4 bases, with 15 bases between them. This CDR3 is 15 amino acids long. The CDR3 bases are TGCGCCAGCAGCCCGCCAGGGTCAAGATACAATGAGCAGTTCTTC. Its translation: CASSPPGSRYNEQFF.

The chain combines TRBV7-9 with TRBJ2-1, with TRBD2 matching over 7 bases. Germline CDR1 is SEHNR and CDR2 is FQNEAQ (reference sequence). The J segment lost 9 bases and the V segment lost 5 bases, leaving 10 bases of the junction unmatched. The CDR3 runs to 14 residues. CDR3: CASSPSAGRVEQFF. CDR3 DNA sequence: TGTGCCAGCAGCCCCTCGGCAGGGAGGGTTGAGCAGTTCTTC. Using reference TRBV7-9 and TRBJ2-1 for the parts outside the CDR3, the full variable domain is DTGVSQNPRHKITKRGQNVTFRCDPISEHNRLYWYRQTLGQGPEFLTYFQNEAQLEKSRLLSDRFSAERPKGSFSTLEIQRTEQGDSAMYLCASSPSAGRVEQFFGPGTRLTVL.

In its sample, this clonotype was seen a few times. CDR3 DNA sequence: TGTGCCAGCAGCCCCCGGGCAGGGGTAGGTTCCGTCCTGACTTTC. As protein: CASSPRAGVGSVLTF. This sequence joins TRBV7-9 and TRBJ2-6, with D perhaps matching TRBD1 (6 bases). There are 15 residues in the CDR3. The V gene's germline CDR1 is SEHNR and CDR2 FQNEAQ (reference sequence). The ends were cut back, 5 bases at V and 12 bases at J, with 20 bases in the middle. Together with reference TRBV7-9 and TRBJ2-6, the CDR3 gives the full variable domain: DTGVSQNPRHKITKRGQNVTFRCDPISEHNRLYWYRQTLGQGPEFLTYFQNEAQLEKSRLLSDRFSAERPKGSFSTLEIQRTEQGDSAMYLCASSPRAGVGSVLTFGAGSRLTVL.

The rearrangement links TRBV29-1 to TRBJ2-5, with 11 bases lining up with TRBD2. Trimming cost V 1 base and J 5 bases; bases outside gene matches: 6. The CDR3 sequence is 15 residues long. Germline V gene sequence: CDR1 SQVTM, CDR2 ANQGSEA. The CDR3: CSVEGSSGGWETQYF. Written as DNA, the CDR3 is TGCAGCGTTGAAGGGTCTAGCGGGGGGTGGGAGACCCAGTACTTC.

The V call is TRBV29-1, the J call TRBJ2-7, with 8 bases aligning to TRBD1. With 1 base clipped from V and 2 bases from J, the junction kept 4 bases outside the gene matches. There are 14 residues in the CDR3. Germline V lookup: CDR1 SQVTM, CDR2 ANQGSEA. DNA of the CDR3: TGCAGCGTTGAAGGACCGGGACAGGCCTACGAGCAGTACTTC. It translates to CSVEGPGQAYEQYF.

The rearrangement links TRBV5-4 to TRBJ1-1, with 10 bases fitting TRBD1. The CDR3 runs 15 residues. Looked up from germline, CDR1 is SGHNT and CDR2 is YYREEE (reference sequence). V lost 1 base and J lost 5; bases outside the gene matches: 5. The CDR3 spells CASSLPDRGRTEAFF. The CDR3 coding sequence is TGTGCCAGCAGCTTGCCAGACAGGGGGCGAACTGAAGCTTTCTTT.

The J gene is TRBJ2-2, the V gene TRBV14, with 7 bases lining up with TRBD2. J was trimmed by 6 bases and V by 6 bases; bases with no gene match: 7. The CDR3 covers 14 residues. Germline V gives CDR1 SGHDN, CDR2 FVKESK. CDR3 amino acids: CASRTRAGAGELFF. The CDR3 DNA sequence: TGTGCCAGCAGAACCAGGGCGGGGGCCGGGGAGCTGTTTTTT.

This clonotype was seen many times. The chain carries TRBV3-1 and TRBJ2-1, with a tentative D call TRBD1 (5 bases). The CDR3 has 15 amino acids. The V and J ends lost 0 bases and 6 bases respectively, with 12 bases between them. CDR1 and CDR2 (germline): LGHDT, YNNKEL (reference sequence). CDR3 nucleotide sequence: TGTGCCAGCAGCCAAGATGCCCAGGGATTCAATGAGCAGTTCTTC. Its translation: CASSQDAQGFNEQFF.

This clonotype was counted ten times or more. V gene TRBV27 combines with J gene TRBJ2-7; TRBD2 might be the D (5 bases). V was shortened by 5 bases and J by 5 bases, with 13 bases between the two germline ends. Per germline, CDR1 MNHEY and CDR2 SMNVEV (reference sequence). CDR3 length equals 13 residues. CDR3 region: CASSPTSIHEQYF. CDR3 sequence (DNA): TGTGCCAGCAGTCCTACTAGTATACACGAGCAGTACTTC.